The rows below give T cell receptor beta chains drawn from one sample of a study of T-cell reconstitution after alpha-beta-depleted transplantation in children. A single record per CDR3 protein comes from TCRdb applying MiXCR to the PCR reads. The table includes about 300,000 distinct CDR3 sequences, roughly 8.2% detected once. Sample: peripheral blood, taken 360 days after TCRalphabeta/CD19-depleted stem cell transplant. The source of these receptors is a female patient aged 2 to 10 who had a stem cell transplant for Fanconi anemia, so the T cells may come from the graft donor. CDR3s include the opening cysteine and the closing phenylalanine or tryptophan. A D gene is named only where the DNA matches it firmly. Clone size is not always given. Where it is, it says once, few, many or a class for expanded clones.

j_call | d_call | v_call | clone_size | cdr3_nt | cdr3_aa
TRBJ1-2 | - | TRBV5-1 | - | TGCGCCAGCAGCTTGGCCGGGGGTGGCGCCTATGGCTACACCTTC | CASSLAGGGAYGYTF
TRBJ1-4 | - | TRBV12-3/TRBV12-4 | many | TGTGCCAGCAGCGTCGGGGCGAAACTGTTTTTT | CASSVGAKLFF
TRBJ1-1 | - | TRBV10-3 | many | TGTGCCATCAGGGTTGCAGGGAACACTGAAGCTTTCTTT | CAIRVAGNTEAFF
TRBJ2-7 | - | TRBV30 | few | TGTGCCTGGAGTGTATGGGACAAAAGCTCCTACGAGCAGTACTTC | CAWSVWDKSSYEQYF
TRBJ2-7 | - | TRBV7-2 | few | TGTGCCAGCAGCTCCACCGGCGACGAGCAGTACTTC | CASSSTGDEQYF
TRBJ2-7 | TRBD1 | TRBV6-1 | few | TGTGCCAGCAGTGAGCCTTATACTTCCCGGGACAGAACCTACGAGCAGTACTTC | CASSEPYTSRDRTYEQYF
TRBJ2-7 | TRBD1 | TRBV5-6 | many | TGTGCCAGCAGTCCTGGACAGGGGATCCCCTACGAGCAGTACTTC | CASSPGQGIPYEQYF
TRBJ2-7 | TRBD1 | TRBV18 | few | TGTGCCAGCTCACCATTCGGACAGGGCTACGAGCAGTACTTC | CASSPFGQGYEQYF
TRBJ2-5 | - | TRBV12-3/TRBV12-4 | many | TGTGCCAGCAGCACTTATACGGTGGGTCGAGAGACCCAGTACTTC | CASSTYTVGRETQYF
TRBJ2-7 | TRBD2 | TRBV20-1 | - | TGCAGTGCTAGAGATGGAGGGAGGGATTTCGAGCAGTACTTC | CSARDGGRDFEQYF
TRBJ2-7 | - | TRBV6-5 | many | TGTGCCAGCAGTTACAAGGCCGTAGGCGGGTTGAGGGAGCAGTACTTC | CASSYKAVGGLREQYF
TRBJ1-4 | - | TRBV28 | few | TGTGCCAGCACCTTTTATGGGAGTGTGGGGGAAAAACTGTTTTTT | CASTFYGSVGEKLFF
TRBJ2-1 | - | TRBV20-1 | many | TGCAGTGCTAGTGCTTTTTTGGCTAGCGCCAACAATGAGCAGTTCTTC | CSASAFLASANNEQFF
TRBJ2-5 | TRBD1 | TRBV28 | - | TGTGCCAGCAGTTTAATTACAGGGGGCATTATCAAGACCCAGTACTTC | CASSLITGGIIKTQYF
TRBJ1-2 | - | TRBV6-5 | many | TGTGCCAGCAGCCAAGGACGTTTGTATGGCTACACCTTC | CASSQGRLYGYTF
TRBJ2-5 | - | TRBV20-1 | many | TGCAGTGCTATTCGGGGTTTGAAAGAGACCCAGTACTTC | CSAIRGLKETQYF
TRBJ2-3 | - | TRBV5-4 | - | TGTGCCAGCAGCCTTAAAAGACAGCGTGGGGGAGATACGCAGTATTTT | CASSLKRQRGGDTQYF
TRBJ2-1 | TRBD2 | TRBV6-1 | many | TGTGCCAGCAGTGAGGGGGGGGGAGCCTCCTACAATGAGCAGTTCTTC | CASSEGGGASYNEQFF
TRBJ1-2 | TRBD1 | TRBV12-3/TRBV12-4 | few | TGTGCCAGCAGTTTATCGGTGGGGACAGGGTTCGGGAACTATGGCTACACCTTC | CASSLSVGTGFGNYGYTF
TRBJ1-1 | - | TRBV10-2 | few | TGCGCCAGCAGTGAGTCTGCGGGTCTGGCAGCTTTCTTT | CASSESAGLAAFF
TRBJ2-3 | - | TRBV7-2 | many | TGTGCCAGCAGCTTTTTTCTAGGTCGGAGCGCAGATACGCAGTATTTT | CASSFFLGRSADTQYF
TRBJ1-5 | - | TRBV20-1 | few | TGCAGTGCTAGACACTTAGGGACAAATCAGCCCCAGCATTTT | CSARHLGTNQPQHF
TRBJ1-1 | - | TRBV5-1 | many | TGCGCCAGCAGCTTGCAGGGGTTGGGGAACACTGAAGCTTTCTTT | CASSLQGLGNTEAFF
TRBJ2-1 | - | TRBV5-1 | many | TGCGCCAGCAGCTTGGCCCCTAGGGATGAGCAGTTCTTC | CASSLAPRDEQFF
TRBJ2-5 | TRBD1 | TRBV28 | many | TGTGCCAGCAGTTCATGGACAGGGGGCCAAGAGACCCAGTACTTC | CASSSWTGGQETQYF
TRBJ1-1 | - | TRBV20-1 | - | TGCAGTGCCCAGGCTCCGGGGCCCTCGGGCATGAACACTGAAGCTTTCTTT | CSAQAPGPSGMNTEAFF
TRBJ2-7 | TRBD2 | TRBV25-1 | many | TGTGCCAGCAGTAAACCGGGAGGGCCGGTTTACGAGCAGTACTTC | CASSKPGGPVYEQYF
TRBJ1-4 | - | TRBV5-1 | many | TGCGCCAGCAGCTTGGCCACCAGGGGCGGAAATGAAAAACTGTTTTTT | CASSLATRGGNEKLFF
TRBJ2-3 | - | TRBV6-2/TRBV6-3 | - | TGTGCCAGCAGTTACTCGATCGGTCTCGGTCCAGATACGCAGTATTTT | CASSYSIGLGPDTQYF
TRBJ2-7 | - | TRBV9 | - | TGTGCCAGCAGCGTAGAAGGCGGGGCCGTCCGCGAGCAGTACTTC | CASSVEGGAVREQYF
TRBJ2-5 | TRBD1 | TRBV6-2/TRBV6-3 | many | TGTGCCAGCCGGGACAGGGTCAGGGAGACCCAGTACTTC | CASRDRVRETQYF
TRBJ2-7 | - | TRBV20-1 | many | TGCAGTGCCAGGCGCCAGACCCTCAGGTACGAGCAGTACTTC | CSARRQTLRYEQYF
TRBJ1-4 | TRBD1 | TRBV5-5 | - | TGTGCCAGCAGCCGTCCCGGGACAGGGGGGGTTGAAAAACTGTTTTTT | CASSRPGTGGVEKLFF
TRBJ2-3 | TRBD1 | TRBV11-2 | many | TGTGCCAGCAGCTTAGATCGTAGGGGGCTGTTAAAAGATACGCAGTATTTT | CASSLDRRGLLKDTQYF
TRBJ2-5 | - | TRBV5-1 | many | TGCGCCAGCAGTACAGGGTGGCTAGAGACCCAGTACTTC | CASSTGWLETQYF
TRBJ2-5 | - | TRBV28 | many | TGTGCCAGCAGTCCCCCGGTACTCCCAAAAGAGACCCAGTACTTC | CASSPPVLPKETQYF
TRBJ2-1 | - | TRBV5-1 | many | TGCGCCAGCAACTCCGGCAGGGACAACAATGAGCAGTTCTTC | CASNSGRDNNEQFF
TRBJ2-2 | - | TRBV9 | many | TGTGCCAGCAGCGTAGCCCAGAGAAACACCGGGGAGCTGTTTTTT | CASSVAQRNTGELFF
TRBJ2-3 | - | TRBV20-1 | - | TGCAGTGCCCAGGGGGGCGCAGATACGCAGTATTTT | CSAQGGADTQYF
TRBJ1-1 | TRBD1 | TRBV18 | once | TGTGCCAGCTCACCTTCAGGGGGCGGGACTGAAGCTTTCTTT | CASSPSGGGTEAFF
TRBJ1-1 | - | TRBV29-1 | few | TGCAGCGTTGAAGGGTGGGATATGAACACTGAAGCTTTCTTT | CSVEGWDMNTEAFF
TRBJ2-1 | - | TRBV4-2 | - | TGTGCCAGCAGCCAATTAGGTCCCGGGACCCTCTCCTACAATGAGCAGTTCTTC | CASSQLGPGTLSYNEQFF
TRBJ1-2 | TRBD1 | TRBV7-2 | few | TGTGCCAGCAGCAACCACACAGGGGCTGTTTATGGCTACACCTTC | CASSNHTGAVYGYTF
TRBJ2-7 | TRBD2 | TRBV2 | many | TGTGCCAGCACCTTATCACTAGCGTACTCCTACGAGCAGTACTTC | CASTLSLAYSYEQYF
TRBJ2-1 | - | TRBV7-2 | many | TGTGCCAGCAGCTTATCGGGCCCTGAGCAGTTCTTC | CASSLSGPEQFF
TRBJ1-2 | - | TRBV2 | many | TGTGCCAGCAGTGCGACAGCTAACTATGGCTACACCTTC | CASSATANYGYTF
TRBJ1-1 | - | TRBV6-5 | few | TGTGCCAGCAGTTACGTTGGCTCGAACACTGAAGCTTTCTTT | CASSYVGSNTEAFF
TRBJ1-1 | - | TRBV9 | many | TGTGCCAGCAGCCCATCCATGGGAACTGAAGCTTTCTTT | CASSPSMGTEAFF
TRBJ2-3 | - | TRBV20-1 | - | TGCAGTGCGGGCGATCCTAGCACAGATACGCAGTATTTT | CSAGDPSTDTQYF
TRBJ2-7 | TRBD1 | TRBV4-2 | many | TGTGCCAGCAGCCAGCGACAGGGATGGGCCTACGAGCAGTACTTC | CASSQRQGWAYEQYF
TRBJ2-2 | TRBD1 | TRBV20-1 | few | TGCAGTGCTTGGACGCCCTCAACAGGGGGGCTGTTTTTT | CSAWTPSTGGLFF
TRBJ2-5 | TRBD2 | TRBV6-5 | few | TGTGCCAGCAGTTACTCGATTAGCGGGGGGGAGACCCAGTACTTC | CASSYSISGGETQYF
TRBJ2-1 | - | TRBV4-1 | many | TGCGCCAGCAGCCTAGAGGGTGGGGGAGTCTTAGATGAGCAGTTCTTC | CASSLEGGGVLDEQFF
TRBJ2-7 | - | TRBV6-6 | - | TGTGCCAGCAGGTTGACTAGTTCCTACGAGCAGTACTTC | CASRLTSSYEQYF
TRBJ1-1 | - | TRBV5-1 | many | TGCGCCAGCAGCTCCCGAGGTGACAGGGAAGCTTTCTTT | CASSSRGDREAFF